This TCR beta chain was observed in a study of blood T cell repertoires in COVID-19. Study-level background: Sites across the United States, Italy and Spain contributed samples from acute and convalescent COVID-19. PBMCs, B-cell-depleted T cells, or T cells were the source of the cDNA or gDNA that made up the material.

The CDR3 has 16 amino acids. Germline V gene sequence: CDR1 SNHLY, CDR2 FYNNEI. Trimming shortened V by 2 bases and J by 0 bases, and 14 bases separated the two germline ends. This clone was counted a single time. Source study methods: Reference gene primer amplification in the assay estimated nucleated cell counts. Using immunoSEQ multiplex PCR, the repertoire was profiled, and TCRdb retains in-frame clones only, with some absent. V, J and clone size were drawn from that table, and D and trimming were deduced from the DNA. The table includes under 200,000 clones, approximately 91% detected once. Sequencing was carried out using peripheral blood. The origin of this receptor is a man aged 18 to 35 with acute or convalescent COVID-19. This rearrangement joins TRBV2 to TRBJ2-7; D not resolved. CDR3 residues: CASSEKSASYSYEQYF. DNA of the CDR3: TGTGCCAGCAGTGAAAAATCCGCCAGTTACTCCTACGAGCAGTACTTC.